The present TCR beta chain was sequenced within a study of blood T cell repertoires in COVID-19. Looking at the study overall: Whether acute or convalescent, the COVID-19 samples came from the United States, Italy and Spain. T cells, B-cell-depleted T cells, or PBMCs provided the cDNA or gDNA that served as material.

Per the authors' pipeline: Amplified reference gene primers provided the basis for estimating nucleated cell counts. Profiling relied on immunoSEQ multiplex PCR, and the TCRdb table lists in-frame clones only, not all of them. V and J calls plus clone size are reproduced from that table; the DNA served to infer D and trimming. Of around 50,000 clones listed, roughly four fifths are singletons. A remark on this clone: The junction departs from the called germline gene at one end, perhaps through a read error.

The germline gives CDR1 SGHRS, CDR2 YFSETQ. The length of the CDR3 is 13 residues. This chain joins TRBV5-1 and TRBJ2-5; a possible D gene is TRBD2 (6 bases). The clonotype comes from an elderly woman with acute or convalescent COVID-19. Source material: peripheral blood. CDR3 DNA: TGTATTGTATGGGACTCCGACGAAGAGACCCAGTACTTC. This sequence encodes CIVWDSDEETQYF.